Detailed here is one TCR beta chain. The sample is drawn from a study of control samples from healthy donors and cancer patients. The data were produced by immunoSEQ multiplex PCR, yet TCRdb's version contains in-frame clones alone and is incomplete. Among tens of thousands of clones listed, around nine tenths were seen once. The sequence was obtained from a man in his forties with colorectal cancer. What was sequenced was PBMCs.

CDR3 residues: CSATQAGEQFF. The CDR3 coding sequence is TGCAGTGCTACCCAGGCCGGTGAGCAGTTCTTC. The chain combines TRBV20-1 with TRBJ2-1; D remains unclear. Trimming removed 4 bases at V and 9 bases at J, with 10 bases between. The CDR3 is 11 residues long. CDR1 is DFQATT and CDR2 is SNEGSKA in the germline V gene (reference sequence).